The 21 T cell receptor beta chains below were found in one sample sequenced in a study of chemoradiotherapy in HPV16-positive cancers. TCRdb keeps only in-frame clones here, not all; method: immunoSEQ multiplex PCR. In the table there are 7,000 to 9,000 clones, roughly 70% of which are singletons. This specimen was tumor tissue, taken from a patient who underwent chemoradiotherapy. All receptors come from a human donor with HPV-associated anogenital cancer.

The chain carries TRBV11-2 and TRBJ1-2; D unresolved. With 5 bases removed from V and 4 bases from J, the gap between germline ends came to 11 bases. The CDR3 consists of 13 residues. The germline V gene encodes CDR1 SGHAT and CDR2 FQNNGV. CDR3 sequence reads: CASSPDEGYGYTF. In DNA form, the CDR3 reads TGTGCCAGCAGCCCGGACGAGGGCTATGGCTACACCTTC.

J is TRBJ1-2 and V is TRBV19; a possible D gene is TRBD1 (6 bases). The ends were cut back, 4 bases at V and 5 bases at J, with 14 bases in the middle. CDR1 and CDR2 (germline): LNHDA, SQIVND (reference sequence). This CDR3 has 14 amino acids. CDR3 DNA sequence: TGTGCCAGTAGTAATCGGGACACTACTTATGGCTACACCTTC. Amino acids: CASSNRDTTYGYTF.

The rearrangement links TRBV5-6 to TRBJ1-5; D unresolved. V lost 4 bases and J lost 4, with 15 bases in between. The CDR3 runs to 15 residues. The germline V gene encodes CDR1 SGHDT and CDR2 YYEEEE. In DNA, the CDR3 is TGTGCCAGCAGCCCCCGTGGTCTTCAGAATCAGCCCCAGCATTTT. Residues: CASSPRGLQNQPQHF.

J is TRBJ1-1 and V is TRBV21-1. TRBV21-1 is a pseudogene. The CDR3 extends over 15 amino acids. The CDR3 DNA follows: TGTGCCAACGTCGGGGGACGAGACATGAACACTGAAGCTTTCTTT. This gives the protein CANVGGRDMNTEAFF.

The count of this clone is one. The rearrangement links TRBV28 to TRBJ1-6, with a possible D match to TRBD1 (5 bases). Germline CDR1 reads MDHEN; CDR2 reads SYDVKM. This CDR3 contains 13 residues. V was cut by 11 bases and J by 5 bases, with 13 bases left in between. Here the CDR3 DNA reads TGTGCCCTCGGAAGGGGAGATAATTCACCCCTCCACTTT. The encoded protein is CALGRGDNSPLHF. Looking up the rest from reference TRBV28 and TRBJ1-6 gives the full variable domain: DVKVTQSSRYLVKRTGEKVFLECVQDMDHENMFWYRQDPGLGLRLIYFSYDVKMKEKGDIPEGYSVSREKKERFSLILESASTNQTSMYLCALGRGDNSPLHFGNGTRLTVT.

CDR3 protein: CASSRAGGPYEQYF. In DNA form, the CDR3 reads TGTGCCAGCAGCAGAGCGGGGGGACCCTACGAGCAGTACTTC. This chain links TRBV6-5 with TRBJ2-7, with 9 bases lining up with TRBD2. V dropped 6 bases and J dropped 2; count of bases not matched to a gene: 5. Germline V lookup: CDR1 MNHEY, CDR2 SVGAGI. This CDR3 has 14 residues.

In its sample, this clone ranks as medium-sized. The chain recombines TRBV27 with TRBJ1-2; D is undetermined. This CDR3 contains 11 residues. Deletions cut 8 bases from V and 7 bases from J, with 11 bases between. The germline V gene encodes CDR1 MNHEY and CDR2 SMNVEV (reference sequence). This chain's CDR3 is CASGKRVGYTF. The CDR3 nucleotides read TGTGCCAGCGGAAAGAGGGTTGGCTACACCTTC.

The chain couples TRBV7-3 to TRBJ2-1, with 15 bases that match TRBD2. Germline values: CDR1 SGHTA, CDR2 FQGTGA. The CDR3 loop spans 15 amino acids. The V and J ends lost 5 bases and 8 bases, in that order; junction bases with no gene match: 4. The CDR3 protein is CASSPGLAGGDEQFF. CDR3 nucleotide sequence: TGTGCCAGCAGCCCGGGACTAGCGGGGGGTGATGAGCAGTTCTTC.

The V call is TRBV5-1, the J call TRBJ1-5, with D possibly matching TRBD1 (5 bases). The germline gives CDR1 SGHRS, CDR2 YFSETQ. V was pared by 4 bases and J by 5 bases, with 16 bases between. The CDR3 is 15 amino acids. CDR3 residues: CASSLVGADDQPQHF. CDR3 sequence (DNA): TGCGCCAGCAGCCTCGTAGGGGCCGATGATCAGCCCCAGCATTTT.

The rearrangement uses TRBV11-2 and TRBJ1-2; D remains ambiguous. This CDR3 is built from 14 residues. The germline V and J ends were trimmed by 6 bases and 7 bases, with 18 bases remaining between them. Germline V gene sequence: CDR1 SGHAT, CDR2 FQNNGV. The CDR3 is CASRVPPGDLGYTF. DNA for the CDR3: TGTGCCAGCAGAGTCCCCCCGGGCGACCTTGGCTACACCTTC.

The V call is TRBV9, the J call TRBJ1-2; 7 bases agree with TRBD1. V dropped 4 bases and J dropped 2; count of bases not matched to a gene: 5. The CDR3 loop spans 14 amino acids. The germline V gene has CDR1 SGDLS and CDR2 YYNGEE. DNA for the CDR3: TGTGCCAGCAGCCCTACGACAGGGAACTATGGCTACACCTTC. This sequence encodes CASSPTTGNYGYTF.

The chain employs TRBV6-5 and TRBJ2-5; 9 bases align to TRBD2. CDR1 is MNHEY and CDR2 is SVGAGI in the germline V gene. The CDR3 covers 15 residues. After removal of 4 bases from V and 2 bases from J, the junction contained 5 bases not matched to a gene. CDR3 amino acids: CASSSLTSGQETQYF. CDR3 nucleotide sequence: TGTGCCAGCAGTTCCCTTACTAGCGGGCAAGAGACCCAGTACTTC.

The chain couples TRBV5-6 to TRBJ2-7, with D uncertain. The CDR3 runs to 14 residues. Trimming pared 0 bases from V and 6 bases from J, leaving 13 bases between. Germline CDR1 and CDR2: SGHDT and YYEEEE. The CDR3 region has the DNA TGTGCCAGCAGCTTGGTAGATCGCCTTGGCGAGCAGTACTTC. This sequence encodes CASSLVDRLGEQYF.

The chain links TRBV5-1 to TRBJ1-2, with D possibly being TRBD1 (5 bases). The V end was cut by 0 bases, the J end by 3 bases, with 9 bases between. CDR3 size: 14 residues. CDR1 is SGHRS and CDR2 is YFSETQ in the germline V gene. The CDR3 region has the DNA TGCGCCAGCAGCTTGGCCGGGGGGGACTATGGCTACACCTTC. Amino acids: CASSLAGGDYGYTF. Combining the CDR3 with reference TRBV5-1 and TRBJ1-2 gives the whole variable domain KAGVTQTPRYLIKTRGQQVTLSCSPISGHRSVSWYQQTPGQGLQFLFEYFSETQRNKGNFPGRFSGRQFSNSRSEMNVSTLELGDSALYLCASSLAGGDYGYTFGSGTRLTVV.

Judged by abundance, this clone is large. The chain recombines TRBV6-4 with TRBJ1-2; 9 bases are shared with TRBD1. Unmatched junction bases numbered 8, after V lost 6 bases and J lost 3 bases. The CDR3 consists of 15 residues. In germline, CDR1 is MRHNA, CDR2 SNTAGT. The CDR3 DNA is TGTGCCAGCAGCAACAACAGGGGGCGCGACTATGGCTACACCTTC. It yields the protein CASSNNRGRDYGYTF.

The rearrangement joins TRBV19 to TRBJ1-5; TRBD1 might be the D (6 bases). The CDR3 spans 14 residues. The germline V gene has CDR1 LNHDA and CDR2 SQIVND (reference sequence). V lost 3 bases and J lost 6, with 12 bases in between. The DNA for the CDR3 is TGTGCCAGTAGTATGGGCCAGGGGACTCAGCCCCAGCATTTT. Its protein product is CASSMGQGTQPQHF.

The V gene is TRBV23-1, the J gene TRBJ1-6; 7 bases fit TRBD1. TRBV23-1 is annotated as an ORF whose role is uncertain. This CDR3 spans 17 amino acids. V lost 4 bases and J lost 7; bases outside the gene matches: 13. The CDR3 coding sequence is TGCGCCAGCAGTCTACCGCTCGTGGGACAGACAAATTCACCCCTCCACTTT. It encodes CASSLPLVGQTNSPLHF.

The rearrangement uses TRBV29-1 and TRBJ1-1, with a possible D match to TRBD1 (5 bases). Between the trimmed V and J ends, which lost 4 bases and 3 bases, there was a span of 24 bases. CDR3 size: 17 residues. CDR1 SQVTM and CDR2 ANQGSEA come from the germline V gene. The CDR3 region has the DNA TGCAGCGTTGGGGGTTATAAGGGGCGTCCCCCGGACACTGAAGCTTTCTTT. It encodes CSVGGYKGRPPDTEAFF.

This chain connects TRBV4-1 to TRBJ1-5; 7 bases agree with TRBD1. The V segment lost 1 base and the J segment 5 bases; nucleotides outside the gene matches: 8. The CDR3 spans 16 residues. The germline V gene has CDR1 MGHRA and CDR2 YSYEKL. The CDR3 sequence: CASSQGYRGGDQPQHF. The DNA for the CDR3 is TGCGCCAGCAGCCAAGGTTACAGGGGAGGTGATCAGCCCCAGCATTTT.

V is TRBV5-1 and J is TRBJ1-5, with 7 positions matching TRBD1. The CDR3 runs to 18 residues. Germline V lookup: CDR1 SGHRS, CDR2 YFSETQ. The trim removed 10 bases at V and 0 bases at J, leaving 19 bases unmatched. CDR3 residues: CAALSRQGEGDSNQPQHF. The CDR3 nucleotides are TGCGCCGCACTTTCAAGGCAGGGGGAAGGTGATAGCAATCAGCCCCAGCATTTT.

This clone came up a few times. The rearrangement joins TRBV6-1 to TRBJ1-1; D uncertain. Germline V lookup: CDR1 MNHNS, CDR2 SASEGT. The CDR3 length is 11 residues. The ends were cut back, 8 bases at V and 13 bases at J, with 17 bases in the middle. For the CDR3, the DNA is TGTGCCAGCGGTCAGGCCCGGCCCGGTTTCTTT. Its translation is CASGQARPGFF.